This record covers a single T cell receptor (beta chain). Its antigen remains unknown. The sample originates from a study of shared clonotypes between healthy human individuals. Findings and limits, study-wide: Incompleteness in sorted-subset sequencing, despite large depth, was shown by rarefaction. Shared clonotypes across all four donors exceeded non-shared ones in generation probability.

Trimming shortened V by 5 bases and J by 3 bases, and 11 bases separated the two germline ends. The CDR3 covers 13 residues. The V gene's germline CDR1 is SGHRS and CDR2 YFSETQ. Data came from immunoSEQ multiplex PCR; TCRdb stores just in-frame clones and leaves some out. The top ten clones hold roughly 0.14% of a sample with roughly 2.5 million clones, roughly nine tenths of them seen once. The donor cohort consisted entirely of Caucasian adults residing in Nashville, Tennessee. Memory CD4+ cells were the fraction left after CD45RA+ naive selection. The genes are TRBV5-1 and TRBJ2-5; maybe TRBD2 (6 bases). The sequencing sample was made of naive CD4+ T cells sorted from blood. Subset: CD45RA+ positively selected. The receptor comes from a man between 18 and 35 years old in good health. This CDR3 reads CASSSGLKETQYF. In DNA, the CDR3 is TGCGCCAGCAGTTCAGGACTAAAAGAGACCCAGTACTTC.